A single T cell receptor (beta chain) is shown here with its context. Its antigen is currently unknown. The data were taken from a study of cytomegalovirus exposure and HLA in healthy donors. V trimming: 6 bases; J trimming: 14 bases; junction bases outside the gene matches: 10. Per germline, CDR1 KGHSH and CDR2 LQKENI. There are 13 residues in the CDR3. The PCR made use of 60 Vbeta and 13 Jbeta primers. This table comes from immunoSEQ multiplex PCR, and its TCRdb copy is limited to in-frame clones, with some not included. The sample has about 140,000 clones, 76% seen once. Findings of the study overall: In a later analysis, the majority of CMV-associated beta chains seemingly showed HLA restriction. When a later analysis was performed, an Asian-associated ancestry cluster reportedly had fewer N-insertions than the approximately 600-donor mean. Among the most significant clusters, several appeared linked to common viral pathogens in a later analysis.

The sequencing input was PBMCs. The receptor comes from a man aged 18-30 years in good health and CMV-seronegative. The rearrangement joins TRBV18 to TRBJ2-1; TRBD1 agrees at 10 bases. CDR3 sequence reads: CASSPRQGAGEFF. CDR3 nucleotide sequence: TGTGCCAGCTCCCCCAGACAGGGGGCGGGGGAGTTCTTC.